The 32 T cell receptor beta chains listed next were all sequenced from one sample in a study of identical twins' blood T cells. TCRdb re-derived calls from the 5' RACE reads in MiXCR, one entry per CDR3 protein. The table includes 300,000 to 400,000 distinct CDR3 sequences, roughly 31% detected once. Material: PBMCs. The receptors were sampled from a woman aged 18-55 years in good health.

V usage is TRBV10-3 and J usage is TRBJ2-3, with D perhaps matching TRBD2 (5 bases). V lost 5 bases, J lost 3 bases, and 9 bases lay in between. CDR1 and CDR2 (germline): ENHRY, SYGVKD. The length of the CDR3 is 13 residues. The CDR3 DNA reads TGTGCCATCAGTCCGGGAAAAACAGATACGCAGTATTTT. Translated, it gives CAISPGKTDTQYF.

This chain joins TRBV3-1 and TRBJ2-7, with 9 bases fitting TRBD2. J was trimmed by 2 bases and V by 4 bases; bases with no gene match: 6. The CDR3 has 15 amino acids. Germline V gives CDR1 LGHDT, CDR2 YNNKEL (reference sequence). The CDR3 is CASSPGLARTYEQYF. CDR3 in DNA: TGTGCCAGCAGCCCCGGACTAGCGCGGACCTACGAGCAGTACTTC.

At least ten counts were recorded for this clonotype. The chain couples TRBV20-1 to TRBJ2-2; 9 nucleotides align to TRBD2. Germline lookup yields CDR1 DFQATT and CDR2 SNEGSKA (reference sequence). This CDR3 spans 13 amino acids. The V gene end was trimmed by 6 bases and the J gene end by 3 bases; junction bases not matched to a gene: 2. The CDR3 bases are TGCAGTGCGATAGCGGGGGACACCGGGGAGCTGTTTTTT. This sequence encodes CSAIAGDTGELFF.

As DNA, the CDR3 is TGCGCCAGCAGCAAGATTGGCAGGAACACTGAAGCTTTCTTT. It is translated as CASSKIGRNTEAFF. V and J are TRBV5-1 and TRBJ1-1; no reliable D call. The CDR3 consists of 14 residues. Trimming pared 4 bases from V and 1 base from J, leaving 11 bases between. CDR1 SGHRS and CDR2 YFSETQ come from the germline V gene.

This CDR3 is CASRAAGERGTIDEQFF. For the CDR3, the DNA is TGTGCCAGCAGAGCAGCGGGAGAGCGGGGTACAATCGATGAGCAGTTCTTC. V is TRBV6-6 and J is TRBJ2-1; 8 positions agree with TRBD2. Germline V gene data show CDR1 as MNHNY and CDR2 as SVGAGI (reference sequence). CDR3 length: 17 amino acids. The V segment lost 6 bases and the J segment 8 bases; nucleotides outside the gene matches: 18.

V is TRBV20-1 and J is TRBJ1-4, with D hard to call. Germline V gives CDR1 DFQATT, CDR2 SNEGSKA (reference sequence). The CDR3 loop spans 14 amino acids. V lost 3 bases and J lost 4, with 12 bases in between. The CDR3: CSARKGSLNEKLFF. The CDR3 DNA sequence: TGCAGTGCTAGGAAGGGATCACTTAATGAAAAACTGTTTTTT.

In its sample, this clonotype was seen a few times. This sequence joins TRBV11-2 and TRBJ1-1, with 7 bases identical to TRBD1. CDR1 and CDR2 (germline): SGHAT, FQNNGV. The CDR3 covers 14 residues. Unmatched junction bases numbered 5, after V lost 6 bases and J lost 1 base. The CDR3 coding sequence is TGTGCCAGCAGTCAGGGGGGACCGAACACTGAAGCTTTCTTT. It specifies CASSQGGPNTEAFF. Using reference TRBV11-2 and TRBJ1-1 for the parts outside the CDR3, the full variable domain is EAGVAQSPRYKIIEKRQSVAFWCNPISGHATLYWYQQILGQGPKLLIQFQNNGVVDDSQLPKDRFSAERLKGVDSTLKIQPAKLEDSAVYLCASSQGGPNTEAFFGQGTRLTVV.

For this clonotype: A much larger clone is a single base away; this may be a read error. The gene calls are TRBV12-3 or TRBV12-4 and TRBJ1-3; maybe TRBD1 (5 bases). This CDR3 is built from 13 residues. Written as DNA, the CDR3 is TGTGCCAACAGTGGGGGACTCGGAAACACCATATATTTT. It encodes CANSGGLGNTIYF.

The rearrangement uses TRBV20-1 and TRBJ2-7; 7 nucleotides align to TRBD2. V was pared by 3 bases and J by 6 bases, with 2 bases of the junction left unmatched. This CDR3 is built from 11 residues. Germline values: CDR1 DFQATT, CDR2 SNEGSKA (reference sequence). This CDR3 reads CSASRGGEQYF. The CDR3 DNA sequence: TGCAGTGCTAGCCGCGGGGGCGAGCAGTACTTC.

The CDR3 region has the DNA TGCGCCAGCAGTCCCTCGGGGGGGAATCACGAGCAGTTCTTC. It specifies CASSPSGGNHEQFF. The V call is TRBV10-2, the J call TRBJ2-1; TRBD2 agrees at 8 bases. V gave up 5 bases and J gave up 10 bases; unmatched junction bases: 10. The CDR3 contains 14 residues. The V gene's germline CDR1 is WSHSY and CDR2 SAAADI.

This clonotype has more than one count but fewer than ten. The chain couples TRBV25-1 to TRBJ1-1, with D tentatively TRBD1 (5 bases). V lost 5 bases, J lost 6 bases, and 16 bases lay in between. CDR1 and CDR2 (germline): MGHDK, SYGVNS. This CDR3 spans 14 amino acids. CDR3 coding DNA: TGTGCCAGCAGTCGGAGGGGTGGGAGTGCTGAAGCTTTCTTT. Protein sequence: CASSRRGGSAEAFF.

The chain is built from TRBV7-3 and TRBJ1-1; 7 bases line up with TRBD1. V lost 6 bases, J lost 0 bases, and 10 bases stayed unmatched. The germline V gene encodes CDR1 SGHTA and CDR2 FQGTGA. The CDR3 spans 16 residues. This CDR3 reads CASRLDRAQMNTEAFF. Here the CDR3 DNA reads TGTGCCAGCAGATTAGACAGGGCCCAAATGAACACTGAAGCTTTCTTT.

On this clonotype itself: This may be a read error: a much more frequent sequence differs by one nucleotide. The chain links TRBV9 to TRBJ1-2; no definite D call. V gave up 4 bases and J gave up 9 bases, with 28 bases separating them. CDR3 length: 17 residues. Germline CDR1 reads SGDLS; CDR2 reads YYNGEE. CDR3 sequence: CASSLIGGGDGVNCYTF. In nucleotides, the CDR3 is TGTGCCAGCAGCCTTATCGGAGGAGGTGATGGGGTAAATTGCTACACCTTC.

This clonotype was observed a few times. Here the CDR3 reads CASSLGGGFEKLFF. CDR3 coding DNA: TGTGCCAGCAGCTTAGGAGGAGGGTTTGAAAAACTGTTTTTT. The chain joins TRBV7-9 to TRBJ1-4; no definite D call. Germline CDR1 and CDR2: SEHNR and FQNEAQ (reference sequence). Trimming pared 1 base from V and 7 bases from J, leaving 10 bases between. The CDR3 has 14 residues.

At least ten counts were recorded for this clonotype. This chain links TRBV29-1 with TRBJ1-1; D not resolved. The CDR3 covers 12 residues. CDR1 is SQVTM, CDR2 ANQGSEA, per germline. Trimming shortened V by 6 bases and J by 2 bases, and 10 bases separated the two germline ends. The CDR3 coding sequence is TGCAGCGTCTTCCATAGTAACACTGAAGCTTTCTTT. It specifies CSVFHSNTEAFF.

This chain connects TRBV29-1 to TRBJ1-4, with D maybe TRBD1 (5 bases). The CDR3 consists of 13 residues. Trimming removed 7 bases from V and 3 bases from J, with 12 bases in between. Germline V gene lookup returns CDR1 SQVTM and CDR2 ANQGSEA. CDR3 nucleotides: TGCAGCGCCCGGTTGGGACCTAATGAAAAACTGTTTTTT. Translating it yields CSARLGPNEKLFF.

The rearrangement joins TRBV7-2 to TRBJ1-1, with TRBD1 matching 7 bases. The CDR3 has 15 residues. The V segment lost 4 bases and the J segment 3 bases; nucleotides outside the gene matches: 8. The germline CDR1 and CDR2 sequences are SGHTA and FQGNSA. In DNA, the CDR3 is TGTGCCAGCAGCTCAGCCGGGACAGCGGACACTGAAGCTTTCTTT. Translating it yields CASSSAGTADTEAFF.

The chain is built from TRBV7-9 and TRBJ2-5; TRBD1 matches at 7 bases. Germline CDR1 reads SEHNR; CDR2 reads FQNEAQ (reference sequence). CDR3 size: 13 residues. Trimming cost V 2 bases and J 4 bases; bases outside gene matches: 1. The CDR3 here is CASSLNRGETQYF. The CDR3 nucleotides read TGTGCCAGCAGCTTAAACAGGGGAGAGACCCAGTACTTC.

J is TRBJ1-1 and V is TRBV7-2; no reliable D call. The CDR3 runs 12 residues. Trimming shortened V by 1 base and J by 6 bases, and 6 bases separated the two germline ends. Germline assignment: CDR1 SGHTA and CDR2 FQGNSA. CDR3: CASSLVRAEAFF. The CDR3, as DNA: TGTGCCAGCAGCTTAGTAAGGGCTGAAGCTTTCTTT.

As for this clonotype: A much larger clone is a single base away; this may be a read error. The chain uses TRBV7-3 and TRBJ1-5, with D unresolved. This CDR3 has 12 amino acids. The germline V gene encodes CDR1 SGHTA and CDR2 FQGTGA. CDR3 in amino acids: CVSSLGSQPQHF. The CDR3 nucleotides read TGTGTCAGCAGCTTAGGTAGTCAGCCCCAGCATTTT.

This clonotype was seen a handful of times. Just one base apart from a much larger clone, this may be a read error. V gene TRBV29-1 combines with J gene TRBJ1-3; D gene uncertain. There are 11 residues in the CDR3. The V gene lost 6 bases and the J gene lost 9 bases, with 12 bases spanning the gap. The germline V gene encodes CDR1 SQVTM and CDR2 ANQGSEA. The CDR3 sequence is CSVLLGSTIYF. In DNA form, the CDR3 reads TGCAGCGTCTTGTTAGGGAGCACCATATATTTT.

The chain uses TRBV5-1 and TRBJ1-1; D call uncertain. CDR3 length: 16 amino acids. Germline V gives CDR1 SGHRS, CDR2 YFSETQ. V gave up 1 base and J gave up 1 base, with 14 bases separating them. The CDR3 spells CASSLYDPPKNTEAFF. The CDR3 DNA reads TGCGCCAGCAGCTTGTACGACCCCCCGAAGAACACTGAAGCTTTCTTT.

The sample holds many counts of this clonotype. J is TRBJ1-1 and V is TRBV12-5, with TRBD1 identical over 9 bases. The CDR3 sequence is 17 residues long. Trimming took 1 base from V and 4 from J; bases not matched to a gene: 10. The germline V gene has CDR1 LGHNT and CDR2 FRNRAP. CDR3 amino acids: CASGLAPPGQGITEAFF. DNA of the CDR3: TGTGCTAGTGGTTTGGCGCCTCCGGGACAGGGTATCACTGAAGCTTTCTTT.

This clonotype was seen a handful of times. The chain has TRBV27 and TRBJ1-2; D not resolved. The germline CDR1 and CDR2 sequences are MNHEY and SMNVEV (reference sequence). With 8 bases removed from V and 2 bases from J, the gap between germline ends came to 12 bases. This CDR3 is built from 13 residues. In nucleotides, the CDR3 is TGTGCCAGCGGAGGGAGCGAGAACTATGGCTACACCTTC. Amino acids: CASGGSENYGYTF.

The rearrangement uses TRBV11-3 and TRBJ2-3; 9 nucleotides agree with TRBD2. The V gene's germline CDR1 is SGHNT and CDR2 YENEEA. The V gene end was trimmed by 5 bases and the J gene end by 4 bases; junction bases not matched to a gene: 7. The CDR3 loop spans 15 amino acids. CDR3 residues: CASSPQRGAPDTQYF. The CDR3, as DNA: TGTGCCAGCAGCCCCCAGCGGGGGGCCCCAGATACGCAGTATTTT. The whole variable domain, filled in from reference TRBV11-3 and TRBJ2-3, reads EAGVVQSPRYKIIEKKQPVAFWCNPISGHNTLYWYLQNLGQGPELLIRYENEEAVDDSQLPKDRFSAERLKGVDSTLKIQPAELGDSAVYLCASSPQRGAPDTQYFGPGTRLTVL.

This chain connects TRBV18 to TRBJ1-1; no clear D. This CDR3 is built from 12 residues. Germline-derived CDR1 and CDR2 are KGHSH and LQKENI. Trimming left V 3 bases short and J 7 bases short, with 9 bases between. CDR3 in amino acids: CASSPAGVEAFF. CDR3 nucleotides: TGTGCCAGCTCACCCGCGGGTGTTGAAGCTTTCTTT. Filled out from reference TRBV18 and TRBJ1-1, the complete variable domain reads NAGVMQNPRHLVRRRGQEARLRCSPMKGHSHVYWYRQLPEEGLKFMVYLQKENIIDESGMPKERFSAEFPKEGPSILRIQQVVRGDSAAYFCASSPAGVEAFFGQGTRLTVV.

This clonotype was detected once. The chain couples TRBV6-6 to TRBJ1-3, with TRBD1 matching over 7 bases. This CDR3 spans 19 amino acids. J was trimmed by 2 bases and V by 0 bases; bases with no gene match: 13. Germline CDR1 reads MNHNY; CDR2 reads SVGAGI (reference sequence). The CDR3 DNA follows: TGTGCCAGCAGTTACTCGAGAGCTTCAGGGGGAAAGGCTGGAAACACCATATATTTT. Translating it yields CASSYSRASGGKAGNTIYF.

Turning to this clonotype: One end of the junction does not line up with germline, which may come from a read error. The chain carries TRBV29-1 and TRBJ1-1; D is possibly TRBD1 (6 bases). CDR3 length: 12 amino acids. The germline gives CDR1 SQVTM, CDR2 ANQGSEA. Here the CDR3 DNA reads TGCAGCGTTGAATCCGGGGACACTGGAGCTTTCTTT. Residues: CSVESGDTGAFF.

The chain is built from TRBV9 and TRBJ2-1; a weak D match, TRBD2 (5 bases). The germline V and J ends were trimmed by 7 bases and 1 base, with 12 bases remaining between them. The germline gives CDR1 SGDLS, CDR2 YYNGEE. This CDR3 region has 14 residues. The CDR3, as DNA: TGTGCCAGCGGGGAGCCTATTTCCTACAATGAGCAGTTCTTC. This sequence encodes CASGEPISYNEQFF.

The V and J genes are TRBV27 and TRBJ1-1, with 7 bases matching TRBD1. Germline CDR1 and CDR2: MNHEY and SMNVEV (reference sequence). The CDR3 contains 14 residues. J lost 6 bases, V lost 5 bases, and 9 bases had no gene match. The chain's CDR3 is CASSRDSGVAEAFF. In DNA form, the CDR3 reads TGTGCCAGCAGTAGGGACAGCGGTGTGGCTGAAGCTTTCTTT.

This clonotype appeared a few times. The gene calls are TRBV5-1 and TRBJ2-6; no definite D call. CDR1 and CDR2 (germline): SGHRS, YFSETQ. V gave up 0 bases and J gave up 0 bases, with 10 bases separating them. The CDR3 runs to 17 residues. CDR3 protein: CASSLVGAGSGANVLTF. Written as DNA, the CDR3 is TGCGCCAGCAGCTTGGTGGGTGCTGGCTCTGGGGCCAACGTCCTGACTTTC.

Here the CDR3 DNA reads TGTGCCATCAGCCCCCAGGACGACCCCTCTAAAGGAAAACTGTTTTTT. Translation gives CAISPQDDPSKGKLFF. The chain employs TRBV10-3 and TRBJ1-4; no clear D gene. V was clipped by 6 bases and J by 10 bases, with 24 bases between them. Germline loops: CDR1 ENHRY, CDR2 SYGVKD. The CDR3 covers 16 residues.